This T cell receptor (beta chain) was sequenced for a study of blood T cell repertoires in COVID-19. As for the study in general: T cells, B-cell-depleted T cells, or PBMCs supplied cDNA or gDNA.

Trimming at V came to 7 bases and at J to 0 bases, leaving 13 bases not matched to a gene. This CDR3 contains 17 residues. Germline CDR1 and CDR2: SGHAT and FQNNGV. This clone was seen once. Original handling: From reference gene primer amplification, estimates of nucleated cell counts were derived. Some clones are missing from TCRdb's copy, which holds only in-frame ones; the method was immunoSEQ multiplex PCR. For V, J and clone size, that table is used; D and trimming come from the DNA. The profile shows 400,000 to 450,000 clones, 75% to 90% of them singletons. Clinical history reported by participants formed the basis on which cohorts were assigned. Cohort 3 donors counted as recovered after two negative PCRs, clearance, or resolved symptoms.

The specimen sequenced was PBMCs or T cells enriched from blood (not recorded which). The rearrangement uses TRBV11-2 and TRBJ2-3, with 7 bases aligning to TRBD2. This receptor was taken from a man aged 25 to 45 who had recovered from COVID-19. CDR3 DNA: TGTGCCAGCACCCTCTCCCCAGCGGGGTACAGCACAGATACGCAGTATTTT. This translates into CASTLSPAGYSTDTQYF.